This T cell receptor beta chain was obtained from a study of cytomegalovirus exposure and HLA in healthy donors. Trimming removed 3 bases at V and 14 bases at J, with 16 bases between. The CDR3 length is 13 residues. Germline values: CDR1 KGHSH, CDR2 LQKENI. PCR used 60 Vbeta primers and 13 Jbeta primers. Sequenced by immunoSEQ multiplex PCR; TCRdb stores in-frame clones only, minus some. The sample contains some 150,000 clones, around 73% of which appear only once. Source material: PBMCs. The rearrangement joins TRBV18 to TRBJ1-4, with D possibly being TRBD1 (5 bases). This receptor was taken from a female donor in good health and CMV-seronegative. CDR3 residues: CASSPVSRDSLFF. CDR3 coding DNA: TGTGCCAGCTCACCCGTCTCCCGAGACAGCCTGTTTTTT.